These T cell receptor beta chains were read from a single sample in a study of identical twins. TCRdb re-called the 5' RACE reads through MiXCR, storing one row per CDR3 protein. Of around 250,000 distinct CDR3 sequences in the sample, 5.5% to 7% are singletons; the top ten hold more than 3%. This same sample was also part of a study on yellow fever vaccine responses in identical twins.

Sequencing used memory (CD45RO+) T cells sorted from blood. The receptors were sampled from a woman aged 18-29 years in good health. The CDR3 runs from the conserved cysteine through the conserved F or W. The order of the fields is clone size, V gene, CDR3 length, D gene, J gene, CDR3 DNA, CDR3 protein. A D gene is named only where the DNA matches it firmly. Not every row has a clone size; where given, it reads once, few, many or a size class.

clone size: many; V gene: TRBV7-3; CDR3 length: 16; D gene: TRBD2; J gene: TRBJ2-1; CDR3 DNA: TGTGCCAGCAGCTTAAATGCGGGAGGGACGTACAATGAGCAGTTCTTC; CDR3 protein: CASSLNAGGTYNEQFF
clone size: many; V gene: TRBV5-6; CDR3 length: 13; D gene: NA; J gene: TRBJ2-1; CDR3 DNA: TGTGCCAGCAGCTTGGGGGACTACAATGAGCAGTTCTTC; CDR3 protein: CASSLGDYNEQFF
clone size: NA; V gene: TRBV10-1; CDR3 length: 17; D gene: TRBD1; J gene: TRBJ2-4; CDR3 DNA: TGCGCCAGCAGTGCCCGGACAGGGAACGCGGCCAAAAACATTCAGTACTTC; CDR3 protein: CASSARTGNAAKNIQYF
clone size: once; V gene: TRBV5-1; CDR3 length: 16; D gene: TRBD2; J gene: TRBJ2-1; CDR3 DNA: TGCGCCAGCAGCCCGGGACTAGCGGGAGGGCCGAGGGAGCAGTTCTTC; CDR3 protein: CASSPGLAGGPREQFF
clone size: few; V gene: TRBV7-3; CDR3 length: 13; D gene: TRBD2; J gene: TRBJ2-1; CDR3 DNA: TGTGCCAGCAGTTTAGCACTAGCGGGTGAGCAGTTCTTC; CDR3 protein: CASSLALAGEQFF
clone size: many; V gene: TRBV12-3/TRBV12-4; CDR3 length: 15; D gene: NA; J gene: TRBJ2-1; CDR3 DNA: TGTGCCAGCACCCGCGGGGGCCTTTCCTACAATGAGCAGTTCTTC; CDR3 protein: CASTRGGLSYNEQFF
clone size: few; V gene: TRBV10-1; CDR3 length: 14; D gene: NA; J gene: TRBJ1-6; CDR3 DNA: TGCGCCAGCAGTGAGTGGGTCAATAATTCACCCCTCCACTTT; CDR3 protein: CASSEWVNNSPLHF
clone size: NA; V gene: TRBV3-1; CDR3 length: 14; D gene: NA; J gene: TRBJ2-5; CDR3 DNA: TGTGCCAGCAGCCAAGATTCAGGGCGAGAGACCCAGTACTTC; CDR3 protein: CASSQDSGRETQYF
clone size: few; V gene: TRBV6-1; CDR3 length: 14; D gene: NA; J gene: TRBJ2-5; CDR3 DNA: TGTGCCAGCTTTCGGAGGAACAGGGCTGAGACCCAGTACTTC; CDR3 protein: CASFRRNRAETQYF
clone size: few; V gene: TRBV5-5; CDR3 length: 15; D gene: NA; J gene: TRBJ2-6; CDR3 DNA: TGTGCCAGCAGCTTGCTAGGGGCTGGGGCCAACGTCCTGACTTTC; CDR3 protein: CASSLLGAGANVLTF
clone size: few; V gene: TRBV20-1; CDR3 length: 16; D gene: TRBD2; J gene: TRBJ2-1; CDR3 DNA: TGCAGTGCCCGCTTTCCTAGCGGGAGAACCTACAATGAGCAGTTCTTC; CDR3 protein: CSARFPSGRTYNEQFF
clone size: few; V gene: TRBV2; CDR3 length: 14; D gene: TRBD2; J gene: TRBJ2-7; CDR3 DNA: TGTGCCACCAGTTGGGGGGGGTCCCCCTACGAGCAGTACTTC; CDR3 protein: CATSWGGSPYEQYF
clone size: few; V gene: TRBV19; CDR3 length: 15; D gene: NA; J gene: TRBJ1-5; CDR3 DNA: TGTGCCAGTAGTCCAGGCCGGGTCGGCAATCAGCCCCAGCATTTT; CDR3 protein: CASSPGRVGNQPQHF
clone size: many; V gene: TRBV20-1; CDR3 length: 13; D gene: NA; J gene: TRBJ2-1; CDR3 DNA: TGCAGTGCTAGAGGTACCGGCAGCAATGAGCAGTTCTTC; CDR3 protein: CSARGTGSNEQFF
clone size: NA; V gene: TRBV5-1; CDR3 length: 17; D gene: TRBD2; J gene: TRBJ2-1; CDR3 DNA: TGCGCCAGCAGCCCCTCTAGCGGGATAGGCTCCTACAATGAGCAGTTCTTC; CDR3 protein: CASSPSSGIGSYNEQFF
clone size: many; V gene: TRBV24-1; CDR3 length: 15; D gene: TRBD2; J gene: TRBJ2-1; CDR3 DNA: TGTGCCACCAGCCTAAGTAGCGGGAGGTACAATGAGCAGTTCTTC; CDR3 protein: CATSLSSGRYNEQFF
clone size: many; V gene: TRBV4-1; CDR3 length: 15; D gene: NA; J gene: TRBJ2-1; CDR3 DNA: TGCGCCAGCAGCCAAGATAGTCAGGGGTACAATGAGCAGTTCTTC; CDR3 protein: CASSQDSQGYNEQFF
clone size: few; V gene: TRBV9; CDR3 length: 14; D gene: TRBD2; J gene: TRBJ2-1; CDR3 DNA: TGTGCCAGCAGCATGGGACTACCTCGGCATGAGCAGTTCTTC; CDR3 protein: CASSMGLPRHEQFF
clone size: many; V gene: TRBV20-1; CDR3 length: 14; D gene: TRBD1; J gene: TRBJ1-3; CDR3 DNA: TGCAGTGCGGGACAGGGGGTTTCTGGAAACACCATATATTTT; CDR3 protein: CSAGQGVSGNTIYF
clone size: NA; V gene: TRBV6-5; CDR3 length: 16; D gene: TRBD2; J gene: TRBJ2-2; CDR3 DNA: TGTGCCAGCGGTTTCATGCGGGGGGGCCCTGTCGGGGAGCTGTTTTTT; CDR3 protein: CASGFMRGGPVGELFF
clone size: NA; V gene: TRBV28; CDR3 length: 15; D gene: TRBD1; J gene: TRBJ2-1; CDR3 DNA: TGTGCCAGCAGTTCCCCCAACAGGGGGCATAATGAGCAGTTCTTC; CDR3 protein: CASSSPNRGHNEQFF
clone size: few; V gene: TRBV6-2/TRBV6-3; CDR3 length: 14; D gene: NA; J gene: TRBJ2-3; CDR3 DNA: TGTGCCAGCAGCCACGGGATTCACACAGATACGCAGTATTTT; CDR3 protein: CASSHGIHTDTQYF
clone size: many; V gene: TRBV5-1; CDR3 length: 15; D gene: NA; J gene: TRBJ1-1; CDR3 DNA: TGCGCCAGCAGACCTAACACAGGTTCGAACACTGAAGCTTTCTTT; CDR3 protein: CASRPNTGSNTEAFF
clone size: NA; V gene: TRBV5-1; CDR3 length: 16; D gene: NA; J gene: TRBJ1-1; CDR3 DNA: TGCGCCAGCAAACCGGGCCAGACTTTATTGAACACTGAAGCTTTCTTT; CDR3 protein: CASKPGQTLLNTEAFF
clone size: many; V gene: TRBV12-3/TRBV12-4; CDR3 length: 14; D gene: NA; J gene: TRBJ2-5; CDR3 DNA: TGTGCCAGCAGTTTCGTGGGAGTCTCGCGGACCCAGTACTTC; CDR3 protein: CASSFVGVSRTQYF
clone size: many; V gene: TRBV12-3/TRBV12-4; CDR3 length: 13; D gene: NA; J gene: TRBJ2-7; CDR3 DNA: TGTGCCAGCAGTTTTGGCAGACCCTACGAGCAGTACTTC; CDR3 protein: CASSFGRPYEQYF
clone size: few; V gene: TRBV6-2/TRBV6-3; CDR3 length: 15; D gene: NA; J gene: TRBJ2-2; CDR3 DNA: TGTGCCAGCGGGAATACTAGACAGAACACCGGGGAGCTGTTTTTT; CDR3 protein: CASGNTRQNTGELFF
clone size: few; V gene: TRBV6-1; CDR3 length: 13; D gene: NA; J gene: TRBJ2-7; CDR3 DNA: TGTGCCAGCAGTGAAGCGGCATACTACGAGCAGTACTTC; CDR3 protein: CASSEAAYYEQYF
clone size: NA; V gene: TRBV27; CDR3 length: 17; D gene: NA; J gene: TRBJ2-6; CDR3 DNA: TGTGCCAGCACCTGGGGTAGCGGCAACTCTGGGGCCAACGTCCTGACTTTC; CDR3 protein: CASTWGSGNSGANVLTF
clone size: many; V gene: TRBV10-3; CDR3 length: 16; D gene: TRBD2; J gene: TRBJ2-1; CDR3 DNA: TGTGCCATCCAGACCTCTAGCGGGGCCTCCTACAATGAGCAGTTCTTC; CDR3 protein: CAIQTSSGASYNEQFF
clone size: once; V gene: TRBV6-1; CDR3 length: 15; D gene: TRBD1; J gene: TRBJ2-6; CDR3 DNA: TGTGCCAGCAGTGGGGACAGCTCTGGGGCCAACGTCCTGACTTTC; CDR3 protein: CASSGDSSGANVLTF
clone size: few; V gene: TRBV5-1; CDR3 length: 15; D gene: TRBD2; J gene: TRBJ2-1; CDR3 DNA: TGCGCCAGCAGCACGGGACTAGCGGGACTGTTTGAGCAGTTCTTC; CDR3 protein: CASSTGLAGLFEQFF
clone size: few; V gene: TRBV20-1; CDR3 length: 14; D gene: TRBD1; J gene: TRBJ1-6; CDR3 DNA: TGCAGTGCTAGAGATTTTACAGGGGGATCACCCCTCCACTTT; CDR3 protein: CSARDFTGGSPLHF
clone size: few; V gene: TRBV6-5; CDR3 length: 14; D gene: NA; J gene: TRBJ2-4; CDR3 DNA: TGTGCCAGCAGTCACGGATTAGTCAAAAACATTCAGTACTTC; CDR3 protein: CASSHGLVKNIQYF
clone size: few; V gene: TRBV18; CDR3 length: 16; D gene: NA; J gene: TRBJ1-3; CDR3 DNA: TGTGCCAGCTCACGGGAGGTACTGTACCTTGGAAACACCATATATTTT; CDR3 protein: CASSREVLYLGNTIYF
clone size: NA; V gene: TRBV5-1; CDR3 length: 16; D gene: TRBD1; J gene: TRBJ1-1; CDR3 DNA: TGCGCCAGCAGCCGGGCGACAGGGGGCGCAAGGACTGAAGCTTTCTTT; CDR3 protein: CASSRATGGARTEAFF
clone size: few; V gene: TRBV3-1; CDR3 length: 16; D gene: NA; J gene: TRBJ2-4; CDR3 DNA: TGTGCCAGCAGCCAAGAAACCGGGAGAGCCAAAAACATTCAGTACTTC; CDR3 protein: CASSQETGRAKNIQYF
clone size: NA; V gene: TRBV20-1; CDR3 length: 16; D gene: NA; J gene: TRBJ1-6; CDR3 DNA: TGCAGTGCTAGAGATCCATCTAGTCTTTCTACGAGGGCCCTCCACTTT; CDR3 protein: CSARDPSSLSTRALHF
clone size: NA; V gene: TRBV6-5; CDR3 length: 12; D gene: NA; J gene: TRBJ1-6; CDR3 DNA: TGTGCCAGCCGCGTGGTGGATTCACCCCTCCACTTT; CDR3 protein: CASRVVDSPLHF
clone size: NA; V gene: TRBV3-1; CDR3 length: 16; D gene: NA; J gene: TRBJ2-2; CDR3 DNA: TGTGCCAGCAGCCAGACTCCCCCTGGGGGCACCGGGGAGCTGTTTTTT; CDR3 protein: CASSQTPPGGTGELFF
clone size: many; V gene: TRBV10-3; CDR3 length: 13; D gene: NA; J gene: TRBJ1-5; CDR3 DNA: TGTGCCATCGCCGTTGAGGAAAATCAGCCCCAGCATTTT; CDR3 protein: CAIAVEENQPQHF
clone size: many; V gene: TRBV5-1; CDR3 length: 11; D gene: NA; J gene: TRBJ2-5; CDR3 DNA: TGCGCCAGCAGCTTGGCCACTGAGTGGTACTTC; CDR3 protein: CASSLATEWYF
clone size: NA; V gene: TRBV7-8; CDR3 length: 16; D gene: TRBD1; J gene: TRBJ2-1; CDR3 DNA: TGTGCCAGCAACTTAGGGGGCACGAGGGCTTACAATGAGCAGTTCTTC; CDR3 protein: CASNLGGTRAYNEQFF
clone size: few; V gene: TRBV28; CDR3 length: 13; D gene: NA; J gene: TRBJ2-5; CDR3 DNA: TGTGCCAGCAGATTCGGAGGGAAAGAGACCCAGTACTTC; CDR3 protein: CASRFGGKETQYF
clone size: NA; V gene: TRBV28; CDR3 length: 13; D gene: NA; J gene: TRBJ2-2; CDR3 DNA: TGTGCCAGCAAGCAGGCCAACGCCGGGGAGCTGTTTTTT; CDR3 protein: CASKQANAGELFF
clone size: many; V gene: TRBV10-3; CDR3 length: 16; D gene: TRBD2; J gene: TRBJ2-1; CDR3 DNA: TGTGCCATCAGTGAACCCCGACTAGCGGGAGATAGTGAGCAGTTCTTC; CDR3 protein: CAISEPRLAGDSEQFF
clone size: many; V gene: TRBV12-3/TRBV12-4; CDR3 length: 14; D gene: TRBD2; J gene: TRBJ2-7; CDR3 DNA: TGTGCCAGCAGTCCCTTAGCGGGAGCTTTCGAGCAGTACTTC; CDR3 protein: CASSPLAGAFEQYF
clone size: many; V gene: TRBV14; CDR3 length: 13; D gene: NA; J gene: TRBJ1-4; CDR3 DNA: TGTGCCAGCAGCCAATTACGGAATGAAAAACTGTTTTTT; CDR3 protein: CASSQLRNEKLFF
clone size: few; V gene: TRBV18; CDR3 length: 15; D gene: NA; J gene: TRBJ2-2; CDR3 DNA: TGTGCCAGCTCACCACCAGCGGGCGGGACCGGGGAGCTGTTTTTT; CDR3 protein: CASSPPAGGTGELFF
clone size: many; V gene: TRBV12-3/TRBV12-4; CDR3 length: 15; D gene: NA; J gene: TRBJ2-2; CDR3 DNA: TGTGCCAGCAGTTTGCGGACTACGAACACCGGGGAGCTGTTTTTT; CDR3 protein: CASSLRTTNTGELFF
clone size: NA; V gene: TRBV4-1; CDR3 length: 15; D gene: NA; J gene: TRBJ1-1; CDR3 DNA: TGCGCCAGCAGCCAAGAAAGCCGAGGGAACACTGAAGCTTTCTTT; CDR3 protein: CASSQESRGNTEAFF
clone size: NA; V gene: TRBV6-5; CDR3 length: 16; D gene: TRBD2; J gene: TRBJ2-7; CDR3 DNA: TGTGCCAGCAGTTACCATGGGACTAGCGGGAGGAACGAGCAGTACTTC; CDR3 protein: CASSYHGTSGRNEQYF